This T cell receptor (beta chain) originates from a study of blood T cells in healthy people across ages. This clonotype was counted many times. What it binds is not known. Study-level points and caveats: Versus aged donors, long-lived donors had higher diversity and more naive CD4+ cells. Researchers judged that diversity estimates from one million T cells fell short of true values.

The use of a sample-barcoded 5' primer and a J-beta primer mix characterized a second PCR of roughly 6 to 11 cycles. Every molecule of cDNA carried a tag from a template-switch adaptor with 12 random nucleotides. TCRdb re-derived calls from the 5' RACE reads in MiXCR, one entry per CDR3 protein. The table records roughly 1,500,000 distinct CDR3 sequences, approximately 40% of them present only once. Per the germline V gene, CDR1 is MNHEY and CDR2 is SMNVEV (reference sequence). CDR3 size: 14 residues. V was trimmed by 6 bases and J by 2 bases, leaving 12 bases between them. This rearrangement joins TRBV27 to TRBJ2-3; D remains ambiguous. The TCR originated in a woman younger than 30 in good health. Sequences were obtained from blood. The DNA of the CDR3 is TGTGCCAGCAGCCCCCGAGCATACACAGATACGCAGTATTTT. Translating it yields CASSPRAYTDTQYF.